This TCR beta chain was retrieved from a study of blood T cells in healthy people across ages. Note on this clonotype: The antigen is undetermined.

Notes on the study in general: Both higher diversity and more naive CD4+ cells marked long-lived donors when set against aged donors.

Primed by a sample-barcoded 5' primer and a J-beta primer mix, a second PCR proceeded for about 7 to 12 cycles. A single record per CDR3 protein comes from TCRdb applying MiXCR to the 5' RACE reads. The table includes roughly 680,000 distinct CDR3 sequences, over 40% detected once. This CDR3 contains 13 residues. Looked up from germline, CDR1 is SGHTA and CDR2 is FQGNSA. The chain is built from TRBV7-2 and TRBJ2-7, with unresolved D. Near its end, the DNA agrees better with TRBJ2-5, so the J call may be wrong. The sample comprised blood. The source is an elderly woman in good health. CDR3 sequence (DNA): TGTGCCAGCAGCTTAGGGCACAGCGAGACCCAGTACTTC. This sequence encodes CASSLGHSETQYF.